This is a list of T cell receptor beta chains from one sample in a study of cytomegalovirus exposure and HLA in healthy donors. Data came from immunoSEQ multiplex PCR; TCRdb stores just in-frame clones and leaves some out. The sample includes approximately 140,000 clones, 60% to 85% seen only once; the top ten take roughly 6%. Material: PBMCs. The receptors were sampled from a man aged 50 or older in good health and CMV-seropositive. Both conserved end residues are part of each CDR3. D genes are given only for firm matches. Some rows mark clone size as missing; the rest say once, few, many or name a class of expanded clone.

d_call,j_call,clone_size,v_call,cdr3_aa,cdr3_nt
NA,TRBJ1-5,NA,TRBV28,CASSPKSFYSNQPQHF,TGTGCCAGCAGCCCGAAAAGCTTTTATAGCAATCAGCCCCAGCATTTT
TRBD1,TRBJ2-1,NA,TRBV10-3,CAISDSTGISYNEQFF,TGTGCCATCAGTGACTCGACAGGGATCTCCTACAATGAGCAGTTCTTC
NA,TRBJ2-1,NA,TRBV29-1,CSGAGGYNEQFF,TGCAGCGGTGCCGGCGGGTACAATGAGCAGTTCTTC
TRBD2,TRBJ2-5,NA,TRBV12-5,CASGASGVGTQYF,TGTGCTAGTGGTGCTAGCGGGGTAGGGACCCAGTACTTC
TRBD2,TRBJ2-7,NA,TRBV5-1,CASSEASGAPYEQYF,TGCGCCAGCAGCGAGGCTAGCGGAGCGCCCTACGAGCAGTACTTC
TRBD2,TRBJ2-1,few,TRBV4-1,CASSLQTSGSSYNEQFF,TGCGCCAGCAGCTTGCAGACCAGCGGGAGCTCCTACAATGAGCAGTTCTTC
TRBD2,TRBJ2-5,once,TRBV4-2,CASSQEAGGRETQYF,TGTGCCAGCAGCCAAGAAGCGGGAGGGCGGGAGACCCAGTACTTC
NA,TRBJ2-3,NA,TRBV18,CASSPSEGTDTQYF,TGTGCCAGCTCACCATCGGAGGGCACAGATACGCAGTATTTT
TRBD2,TRBJ2-7,NA,TRBV4-3,CASSLGLILAGGPGEQYF,TGCGCCAGCAGCCTGGGGTTAATACTAGCGGGAGGGCCGGGGGAGCAGTACTTC
NA,TRBJ2-7,NA,TRBV29-1,CSAKSAGGIEQYF,TGCAGCGCCAAGTCGGCAGGGGGGATCGAGCAGTACTTC
NA,TRBJ1-4,NA,TRBV6-5,CASSPLRGSEKLFF,TGTGCCAGCAGTCCCCTAAGGGGATCTGAAAAACTGTTTTTT
NA,TRBJ2-1,NA,TRBV4-1,CASSQPTDREQFF,TGCGCCAGCAGCCAACCCACAGACCGTGAGCAGTTCTTC
NA,TRBJ2-7,NA,TRBV19,CASSARSRDTDPYEQYF,TGTGCCAGTAGTGCCCGTTCCCGGGACACGGATCCCTACGAGCAGTACTTC
TRBD2,TRBJ2-1,NA,TRBV5-1,CASSLAPQREDYNEQFF,TGCGCCAGCAGCTTGGCCCCCCAGCGGGAGGACTACAATGAGCAGTTCTTC
NA,TRBJ2-7,NA,TRBV7-9,CASSLDLGDKSYEQYF,TGTGCCAGCAGCTTAGATTTGGGCGACAAGTCCTACGAGCAGTACTTC
NA,TRBJ2-7,NA,TRBV7-9,CASSNSSSYEQYF,TGTGCCAGCAGCAACAGCAGCTCCTACGAGCAGTACTTC
NA,TRBJ2-7,once,TRBV13,CASSSHEGGESYEQYF,TGTGCCAGCAGCTCGCATGAAGGAGGAGAGTCCTACGAGCAGTACTTC
NA,TRBJ2-5,NA,TRBV10-3,CAISEGLETQYF,TGTGCCATCAGTGAGGGGCTGGAGACCCAGTACTTC
NA,TRBJ2-6,NA,TRBV7-2,CASSSNHDFGANVLTF,TGTGCCAGCAGCTCTAATCACGATTTTGGGGCCAACGTCCTGACTTTC
TRBD1,TRBJ1-5,NA,TRBV6-5,CASSPLAGGESPQHF,TGTGCCAGCAGCCCTCTTGCAGGGGGCGAATCGCCCCAGCATTTT
NA,TRBJ2-3,NA,TRBV27,CASSLSNEASTDTQYF,TGTGCCAGCAGCTTGTCCAATGAGGCTAGCACAGATACGCAGTATTTT
NA,TRBJ1-5,NA,TRBV7-9,CASTRAGANQPQHF,TGTGCCAGCACCCGGGCTGGGGCAAACCAGCCCCAGCATTTT
TRBD2,TRBJ2-3,NA,TRBV30,CAWSVTSGYTDTQYF,TGTGCCTGGAGTGTCACTAGCGGATACACAGATACGCAGTATTTT
TRBD1,TRBJ2-3,NA,TRBV18,CASSPRAGQGGSDTQYF,TGTGCCAGCTCACCCCGAGCGGGACAGGGGGGTTCGGATACGCAGTATTTT
NA,TRBJ2-1,NA,TRBV5-1,CASSYINPQRNEQFF,TGCGCCAGCAGCTACATCAACCCCCAGAGGAATGAGCAGTTCTTC
TRBD2,TRBJ2-1,NA,TRBV5-1,CASSLDASGEYNEQFF,TGCGCCAGCAGCTTGGATGCTAGCGGGGAATACAATGAGCAGTTCTTC
TRBD1,TRBJ1-1,NA,TRBV29-1,CSVEGQGAWGEAFF,TGCAGCGTTGAGGGGCAGGGGGCGTGGGGTGAAGCTTTCTTT
NA,TRBJ1-1,few,TRBV6-5,CASSPHTEAFF,TGTGCCAGCAGTCCTCACACTGAAGCTTTCTTT
NA,TRBJ1-4,NA,TRBV5-1,CASSFKGEKLFF,TGCGCCAGCAGCTTCAAGGGGGAAAAACTGTTTTTT
NA,TRBJ1-2,NA,TRBV28,CASSSRQDYGYTF,TGTGCCAGCAGTTCAAGACAGGACTATGGCTACACCTTC
TRBD2,TRBJ2-7,once,TRBV7-9,CSTTSGSWEQYF,TGTTCCACTACTAGCGGATCTTGGGAGCAGTACTTC
TRBD2,TRBJ2-1,NA,TRBV11-3,CASSLAGGNNEQFF,TGTGCCAGCAGCTTAGCGGGAGGGAACAATGAGCAGTTCTTC
NA,TRBJ1-6,few,TRBV28,CASSRGGSSYNSPLHF,TGTGCCAGCAGTCGCGGGGGGAGCTCCTATAATTCACCCCTCCACTTT
TRBD2,TRBJ2-1,NA,TRBV2,CASSEAREGVVQFF,TGTGCCAGCAGTGAAGCGCGGGAGGGGGTAGTACAGTTCTTC
NA,TRBJ1-5,few,TRBV27,CASSAMSNQPQHF,TGTGCCAGCAGCGCGATGTCAAATCAGCCCCAGCATTTT
NA,TRBJ1-1,NA,TRBV4-1,CASSKGRQGAFF,TGCGCCAGCAGCAAAGGTAGGCAGGGAGCTTTCTTT
TRBD1,TRBJ2-5,few,TRBV19,CASSLQGAGETQYF,TGTGCCAGTAGTCTCCAGGGGGCCGGTGAGACCCAGTACTTC
TRBD2,TRBJ2-3,NA,TRBV6-5,CASSLSPGLALNF,TGTGCCAGCAGTTTATCACCGGGACTAGCATTGAATTTT
TRBD1,TRBJ1-1,NA,TRBV27,CASSSNRGGTEAFF,TGTGCCAGCAGCTCAAACAGGGGCGGGACTGAAGCTTTCTTT
TRBD1,TRBJ1-2,NA,TRBV30,CASKTGGGYGYTF,TGTGCCTCAAAGACAGGGGGCGGCTATGGCTACACCTTC
NA,TRBJ2-2,NA,TRBV27,CASISSGDNTGELFF,TGTGCCAGCATATCGTCTGGAGATAACACCGGGGAGCTGTTTTTT
TRBD1,TRBJ2-7,NA,TRBV11-2,CASTGGLAWGNEQYF,TGTGCCAGCACAGGGGGCTTAGCGTGGGGTAACGAGCAGTACTTC
NA,TRBJ2-3,NA,TRBV11-3,CASSLRAGVGTDTQYF,TGTGCCAGCAGCCTGCGTGCCGGGGTCGGCACAGATACGCAGTATTTT